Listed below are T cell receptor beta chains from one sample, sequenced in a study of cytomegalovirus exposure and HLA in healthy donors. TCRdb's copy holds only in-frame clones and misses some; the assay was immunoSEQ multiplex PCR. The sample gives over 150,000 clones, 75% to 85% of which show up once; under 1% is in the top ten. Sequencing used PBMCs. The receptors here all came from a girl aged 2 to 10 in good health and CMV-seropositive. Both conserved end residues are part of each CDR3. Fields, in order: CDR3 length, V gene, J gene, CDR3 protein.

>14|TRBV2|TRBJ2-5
CASSADRVQETQYF
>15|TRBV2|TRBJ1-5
CASSRLRDSGDSQHF
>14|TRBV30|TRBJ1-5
CAWSEGQFNQPQHF
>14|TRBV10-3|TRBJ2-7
CATLVGGSSYEQYF
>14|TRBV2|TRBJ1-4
CASSEARGVEKLFF
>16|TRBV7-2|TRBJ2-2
CASSLGGRAYTGELFF
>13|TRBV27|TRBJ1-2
CASSFSGNYGYTF
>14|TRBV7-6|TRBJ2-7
CASSLATGRYEQYF
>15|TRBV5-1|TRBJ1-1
CASSWDTGGLSEAFF
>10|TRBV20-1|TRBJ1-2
CSASTYGYTF
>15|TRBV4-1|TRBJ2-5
CASSQGLADEETQYF
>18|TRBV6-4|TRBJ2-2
CASSSEASGSVGTGELFF
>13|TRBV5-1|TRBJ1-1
CASSLQGDPEAFF
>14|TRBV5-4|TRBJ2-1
CASSLISGNNEQFF
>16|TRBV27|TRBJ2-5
CASSKLGEGYKETQYF
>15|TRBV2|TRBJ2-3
CASQGLAGTTDTQYF
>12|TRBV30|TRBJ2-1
CAWHRGGYEQFF
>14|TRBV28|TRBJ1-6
CASSLTRLNSPLHF
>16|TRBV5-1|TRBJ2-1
CASSPGDSGSENEQFF
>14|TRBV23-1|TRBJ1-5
CASSPGTGVQPQHF
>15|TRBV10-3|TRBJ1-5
CAIGQGPDSNQPQHF
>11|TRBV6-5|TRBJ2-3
CASSRGDTQYF
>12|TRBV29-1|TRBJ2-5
CSAYRVRETQYF
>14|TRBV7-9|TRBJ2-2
CASSGTGVIGELFF
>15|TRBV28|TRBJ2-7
CASSLIAGGSYEQYF
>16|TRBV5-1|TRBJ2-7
CASSFLAGGSSYEQYF
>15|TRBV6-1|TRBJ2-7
CASSPQDGTSYEQYF
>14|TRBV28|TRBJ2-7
CASSFTWATYEQYF
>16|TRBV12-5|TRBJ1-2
CASGLSGQGAGYGYTF
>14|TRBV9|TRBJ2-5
CASSAGQVEETQYF
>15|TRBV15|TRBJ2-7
CATSRDTGGVYEQYF
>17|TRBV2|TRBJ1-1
CASSLRSQGAHGTEAFF
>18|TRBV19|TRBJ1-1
CASTRHGGGVTLNTEAFF
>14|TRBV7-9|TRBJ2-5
CASSLGRGRQTQYF
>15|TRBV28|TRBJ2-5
CASTYRGTRQETQYF
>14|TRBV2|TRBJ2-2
CASRSGRNTGELFF
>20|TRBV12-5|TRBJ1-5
CASGYRHPGQGLFSNQPQHF
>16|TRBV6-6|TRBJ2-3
CASSHTPSGSTDTQYF
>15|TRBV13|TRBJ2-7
CASSPQVPGPYEQYF
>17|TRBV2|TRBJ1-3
CASSPGTALFSGNTIYF
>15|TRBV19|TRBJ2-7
CASNSRLRSSYEQYF
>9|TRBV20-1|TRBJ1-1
CSAGQKAFF
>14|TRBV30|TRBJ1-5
CAWSDTRDNQPQHF
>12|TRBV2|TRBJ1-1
CASTDPNLRAFF
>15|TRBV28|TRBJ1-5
CASSHRGRSNQPQHF
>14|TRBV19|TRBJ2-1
CASSPLAGGYEQFF
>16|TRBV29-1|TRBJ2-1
CSVDRIAGSSYNEQFF
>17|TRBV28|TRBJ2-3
CASSAPSREWSTDTQYF
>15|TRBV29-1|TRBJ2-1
CSVVSGKFSYNEQFF
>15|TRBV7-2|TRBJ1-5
CASSLQLQGSQPQHF